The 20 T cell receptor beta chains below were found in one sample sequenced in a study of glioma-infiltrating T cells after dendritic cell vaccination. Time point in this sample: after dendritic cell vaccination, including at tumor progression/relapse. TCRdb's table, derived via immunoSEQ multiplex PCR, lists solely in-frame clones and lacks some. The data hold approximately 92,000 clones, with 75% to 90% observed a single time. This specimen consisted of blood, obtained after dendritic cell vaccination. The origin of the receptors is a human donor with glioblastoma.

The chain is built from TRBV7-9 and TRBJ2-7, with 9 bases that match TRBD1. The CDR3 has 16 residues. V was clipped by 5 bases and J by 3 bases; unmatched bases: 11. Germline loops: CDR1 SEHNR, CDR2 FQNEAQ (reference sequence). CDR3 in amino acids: CASSQYRGPVIYEQYF. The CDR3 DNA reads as TGTGCCAGCAGCCAGTACAGGGGGCCCGTTATCTACGAGCAGTACTTC.

The CDR3 coding sequence is TGTGCCAGCAGCTTATCAGGGGCCAACGTCCTGACTTTC. This codes for CASSLSGANVLTF. The chain links TRBV5-6 to TRBJ2-6; D is unclear. Per the germline V gene, CDR1 is SGHDT and CDR2 is YYEEEE. CDR3 size: 13 residues. Trimming shortened V by 2 bases and J by 4 bases, and 4 bases separated the two germline ends.

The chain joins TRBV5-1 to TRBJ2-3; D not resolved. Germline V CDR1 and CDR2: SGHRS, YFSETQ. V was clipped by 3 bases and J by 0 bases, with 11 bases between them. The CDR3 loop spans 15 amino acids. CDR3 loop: CASSSSPPSTDTQYF. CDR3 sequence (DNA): TGCGCCAGCAGCTCCTCTCCTCCTAGCACAGATACGCAGTATTTT.

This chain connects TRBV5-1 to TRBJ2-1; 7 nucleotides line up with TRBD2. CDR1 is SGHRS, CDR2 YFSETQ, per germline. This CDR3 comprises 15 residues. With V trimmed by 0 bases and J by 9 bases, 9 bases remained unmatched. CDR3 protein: CASSLGGLGVSEQFF. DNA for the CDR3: TGCGCCAGCAGCTTGGGAGGACTAGGGGTGAGTGAGCAGTTCTTC.

As DNA, the CDR3 is TGTGCCAGCAGTCCTGGGACAAATACCTACGAGCAGTACTTC. This gives the protein CASSPGTNTYEQYF. The rearrangement uses TRBV2 and TRBJ2-7; possibly TRBD1 for D (6 bases). Germline CDR1 is SNHLY and CDR2 is FYNNEI. V was clipped by 5 bases and J by 2 bases, with 13 bases between them. This CDR3 is built from 14 residues.

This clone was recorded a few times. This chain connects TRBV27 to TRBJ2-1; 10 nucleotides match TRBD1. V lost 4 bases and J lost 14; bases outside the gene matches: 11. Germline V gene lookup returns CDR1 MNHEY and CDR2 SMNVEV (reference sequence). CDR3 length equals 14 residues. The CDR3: CASSSHRLGTGEFF. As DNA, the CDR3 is TGTGCCAGCAGTTCCCACCGACTGGGGACAGGGGAGTTCTTC.

The CDR3 is CASSQVPSGVTGELFF. As DNA, the CDR3 is TGCGCCAGCAGCCAAGTACCTAGCGGAGTCACCGGGGAGCTGTTTTTT. V and J are TRBV4-1 and TRBJ2-2; TRBD2 aligns across 7 bases. The trim removed 1 base at V and 4 bases at J, leaving 6 bases unmatched. Germline CDR1 reads MGHRA; CDR2 reads YSYEKL. The CDR3 runs 16 residues.

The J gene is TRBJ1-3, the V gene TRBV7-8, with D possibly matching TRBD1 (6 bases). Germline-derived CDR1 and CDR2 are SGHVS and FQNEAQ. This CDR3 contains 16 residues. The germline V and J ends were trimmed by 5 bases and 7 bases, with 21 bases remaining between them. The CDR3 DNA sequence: TGTGCCAGCAGCCAGGCGGGGGGCTCCCTGGGGAACACCATATATTTT. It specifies CASSQAGGSLGNTIYF.

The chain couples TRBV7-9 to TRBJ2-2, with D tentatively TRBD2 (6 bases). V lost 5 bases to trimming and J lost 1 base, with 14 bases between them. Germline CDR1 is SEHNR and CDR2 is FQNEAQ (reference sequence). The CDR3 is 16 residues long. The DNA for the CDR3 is TGTGCCAGCAGCCTGCTTACAGCGGGGAACACCGGGGAGCTGTTTTTT. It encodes CASSLLTAGNTGELFF.

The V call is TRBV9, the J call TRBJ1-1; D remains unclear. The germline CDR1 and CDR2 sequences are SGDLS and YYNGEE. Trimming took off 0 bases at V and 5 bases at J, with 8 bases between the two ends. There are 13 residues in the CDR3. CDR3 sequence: CASSVDGLTEAFF. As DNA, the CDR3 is TGTGCCAGCAGCGTAGACGGGTTAACTGAAGCTTTCTTT.

The CDR3 region is CASSAGQGGYEQYF. In DNA form, the CDR3 reads TGTGCCAGCAGCGCGGGACAGGGGGGCTACGAGCAGTACTTC. The chain joins TRBV5-6 to TRBJ2-5, with TRBD1 matching 11 bases. The closer fit of TRBJ2-7 to the DNA end suggests the J call may be wrong. Germline CDR1 reads SGHDT; CDR2 reads YYEEEE. The CDR3 sequence is 14 residues long.

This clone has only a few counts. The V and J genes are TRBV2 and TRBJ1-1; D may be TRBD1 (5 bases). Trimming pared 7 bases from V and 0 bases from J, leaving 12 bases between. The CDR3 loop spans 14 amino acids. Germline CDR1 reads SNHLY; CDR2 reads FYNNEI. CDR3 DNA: TGTGCCAGCACGGTGGGGCGGCTGAACACTGAAGCTTTCTTT. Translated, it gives CASTVGRLNTEAFF. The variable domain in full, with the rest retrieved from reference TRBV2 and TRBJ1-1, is EPEVTQTPSHQVTQMGQEVILRCVPISNHLYFYWYRQILGQKVEFLVSFYNNEISEKSEIFDDQFSVERPDGSNFTLKIRSTKLEDSAMYFCASTVGRLNTEAFFGQGTRLTVV.

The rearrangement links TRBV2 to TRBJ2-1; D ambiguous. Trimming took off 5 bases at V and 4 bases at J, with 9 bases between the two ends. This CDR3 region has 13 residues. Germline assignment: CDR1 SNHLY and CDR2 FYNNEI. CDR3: CASSYDSYNEQFF. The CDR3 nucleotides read TGTGCCAGCAGTTATGACTCGTACAATGAGCAGTTCTTC.

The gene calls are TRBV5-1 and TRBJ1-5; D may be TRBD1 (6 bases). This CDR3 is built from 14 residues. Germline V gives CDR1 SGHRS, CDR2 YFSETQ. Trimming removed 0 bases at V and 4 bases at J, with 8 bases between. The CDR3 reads CASSLGQENQPQHF. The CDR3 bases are TGCGCCAGCAGCTTGGGACAGGAGAATCAGCCCCAGCATTTT.

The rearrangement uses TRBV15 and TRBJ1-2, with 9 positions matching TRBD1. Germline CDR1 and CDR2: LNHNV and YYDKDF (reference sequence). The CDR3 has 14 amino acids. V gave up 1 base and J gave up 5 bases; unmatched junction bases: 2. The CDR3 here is CATSRGGQGYGYTF. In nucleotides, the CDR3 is TGTGCCACCAGCAGAGGCGGACAGGGGTATGGCTACACCTTC.

The chain's CDR3 is CASSPSPTGNNYGYTF. The CDR3 DNA is TGTGCCAGCAGCCCATCGCCGACAGGAAACAACTATGGCTACACCTTC. The rearrangement joins TRBV9 to TRBJ1-2, with D perhaps TRBD1 (6 bases). V was clipped by 4 bases and J by 2 bases, with 18 bases between them. Germline CDR1 reads SGDLS; CDR2 reads YYNGEE. There are 16 residues in the CDR3.

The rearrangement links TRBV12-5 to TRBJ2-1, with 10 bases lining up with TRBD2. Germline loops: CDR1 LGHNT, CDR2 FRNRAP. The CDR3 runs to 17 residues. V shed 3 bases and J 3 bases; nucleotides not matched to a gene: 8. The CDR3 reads CASGFKAGTSDYNEQFF. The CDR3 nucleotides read TGTGCTAGTGGTTTCAAGGCCGGGACTAGCGACTACAATGAGCAGTTCTTC. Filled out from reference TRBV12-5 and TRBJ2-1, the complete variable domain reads DARVTQTPRHKVTEMGQEVTMRCQPILGHNTVFWYRQTMMQGLELLAYFRNRAPLDDSGMPKDRFSAEMPDATLATLKIQPSEPRDSAVYFCASGFKAGTSDYNEQFFGPGTRLTVL.

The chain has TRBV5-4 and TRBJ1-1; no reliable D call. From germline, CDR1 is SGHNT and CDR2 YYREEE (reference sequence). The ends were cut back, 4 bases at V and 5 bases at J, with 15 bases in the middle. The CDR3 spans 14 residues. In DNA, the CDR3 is TGTGCCAGCAGCAGCACCGGGATGTGGACTGAAGCTTTCTTT. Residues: CASSSTGMWTEAFF.

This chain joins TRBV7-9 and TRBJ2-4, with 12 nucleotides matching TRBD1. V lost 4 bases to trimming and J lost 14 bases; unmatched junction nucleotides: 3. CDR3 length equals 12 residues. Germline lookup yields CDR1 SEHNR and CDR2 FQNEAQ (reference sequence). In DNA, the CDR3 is TGTGCCAGCAGCTGGGACAGGGGGCCCAAGTACTTC. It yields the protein CASSWDRGPKYF.

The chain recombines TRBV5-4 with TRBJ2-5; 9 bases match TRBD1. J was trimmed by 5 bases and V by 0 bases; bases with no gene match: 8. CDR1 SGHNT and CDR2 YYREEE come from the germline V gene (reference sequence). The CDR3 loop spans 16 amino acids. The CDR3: CASSLGAGTGWETQYF. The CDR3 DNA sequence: TGTGCCAGCAGCTTGGGGGCCGGGACAGGGTGGGAGACCCAGTACTTC. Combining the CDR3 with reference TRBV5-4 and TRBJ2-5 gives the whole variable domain ETGVTQSPTHLIKTRGQQVTLRCSSQSGHNTVSWYQQALGQGPQFIFQYYREEENGRGNFPPRFSGLQFPNYSSELNVNALELDDSALYLCASSLGAGTGWETQYFGPGTRLLVL.